The clone carrying this TCR beta chain was detected a few times. Its cognate antigen is unknown. The junction does not match germline at one end; this may be a read error. The CDR3 has 12 amino acids. CDR1 is KGHDR and CDR2 is SFDVKD in the germline V gene. This sample is part of a study of blood T cells in healthy people across ages. A sample-barcoded 5' primer and a J-beta primer mix were used in a second PCR of about 6 to 11 cycles. At least 2.5 million CDR3-containing paired-end reads were obtained per sample. Via MiXCR, TCRdb re-called the 5' RACE reads, giving one row per CDR3 protein. The data contain 600,000 to 800,000 distinct CDR3 sequences, roughly 21% of them singletons. Study findings and constraints: A strong correlation was seen between TCR beta diversity and naive T cell percentage.

Sequencing was performed on blood. The chain carries TRBV24-1 and TRBJ2-4; D possibly corresponds to TRBD1 (7 bases). The clonotype originates from a man between 65 and 85 years old in good health. The CDR3 spells CVTKGQEGIQYF. DNA for the CDR3: TGTGTCACCAAAGGACAGGAGGGCATTCAGTACTTC.